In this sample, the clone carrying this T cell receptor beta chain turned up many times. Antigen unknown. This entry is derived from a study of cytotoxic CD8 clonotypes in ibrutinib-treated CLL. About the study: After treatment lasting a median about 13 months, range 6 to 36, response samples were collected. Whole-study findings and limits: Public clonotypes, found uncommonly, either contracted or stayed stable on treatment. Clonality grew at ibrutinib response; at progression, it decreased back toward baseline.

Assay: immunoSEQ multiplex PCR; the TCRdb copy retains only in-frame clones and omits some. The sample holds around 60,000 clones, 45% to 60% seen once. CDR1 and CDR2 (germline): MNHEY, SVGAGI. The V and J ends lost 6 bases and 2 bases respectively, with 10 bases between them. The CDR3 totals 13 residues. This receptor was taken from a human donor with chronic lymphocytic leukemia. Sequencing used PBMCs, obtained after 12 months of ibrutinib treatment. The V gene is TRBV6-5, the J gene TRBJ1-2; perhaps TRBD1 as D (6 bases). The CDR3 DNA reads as TGTGCCAGCAGCACGGACAGAAACTATGGCTACACCTTC. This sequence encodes CASSTDRNYGYTF.